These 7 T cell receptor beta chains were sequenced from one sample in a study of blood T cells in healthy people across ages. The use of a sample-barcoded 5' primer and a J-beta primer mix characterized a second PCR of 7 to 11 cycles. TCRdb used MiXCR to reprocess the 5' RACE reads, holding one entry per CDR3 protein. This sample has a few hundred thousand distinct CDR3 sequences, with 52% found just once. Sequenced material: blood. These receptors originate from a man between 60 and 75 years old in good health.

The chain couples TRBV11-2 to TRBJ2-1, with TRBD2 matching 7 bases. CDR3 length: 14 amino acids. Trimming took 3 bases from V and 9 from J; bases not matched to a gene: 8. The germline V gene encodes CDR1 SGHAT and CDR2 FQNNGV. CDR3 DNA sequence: TGTGCCAGCAGCTTCGGACTAGTAGGAGGTGAGCAGTTCTTC. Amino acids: CASSFGLVGGEQFF. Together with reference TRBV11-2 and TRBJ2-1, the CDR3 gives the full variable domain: EAGVAQSPRYKIIEKRQSVAFWCNPISGHATLYWYQQILGQGPKLLIQFQNNGVVDDSQLPKDRFSAERLKGVDSTLKIQPAKLEDSAVYLCASSFGLVGGEQFFGPGTRLTVL.

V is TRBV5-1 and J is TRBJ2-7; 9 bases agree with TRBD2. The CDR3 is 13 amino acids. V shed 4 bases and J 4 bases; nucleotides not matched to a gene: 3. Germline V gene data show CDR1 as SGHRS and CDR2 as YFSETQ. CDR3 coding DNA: TGCGCCAGCAGCCCTAGCGGGGAGTACGAGCAGTACTTC. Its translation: CASSPSGEYEQYF.

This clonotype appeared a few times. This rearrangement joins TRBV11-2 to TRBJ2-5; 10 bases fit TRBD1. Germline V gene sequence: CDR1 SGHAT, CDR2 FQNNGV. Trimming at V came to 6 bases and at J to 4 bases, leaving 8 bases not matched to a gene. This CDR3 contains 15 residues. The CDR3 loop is CASRGTGVGRETQYF. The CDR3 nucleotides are TGTGCCAGCAGGGGGACAGGGGTTGGGAGAGAGACCCAGTACTTC.

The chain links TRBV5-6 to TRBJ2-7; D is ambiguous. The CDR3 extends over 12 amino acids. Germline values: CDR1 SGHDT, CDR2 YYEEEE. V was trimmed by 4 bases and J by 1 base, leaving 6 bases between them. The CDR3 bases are TGTGCCAGCAGCCTCCGATCCTACGAGCAGTACTTC. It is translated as CASSLRSYEQYF.

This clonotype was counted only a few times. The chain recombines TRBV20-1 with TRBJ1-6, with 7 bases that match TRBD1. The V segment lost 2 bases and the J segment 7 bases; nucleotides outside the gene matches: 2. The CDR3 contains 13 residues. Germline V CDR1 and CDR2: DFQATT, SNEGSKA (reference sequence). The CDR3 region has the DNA TGCAGTGCTAGATCAGGGGGGAATTCACCCCTCCACTTT. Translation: CSARSGGNSPLHF.

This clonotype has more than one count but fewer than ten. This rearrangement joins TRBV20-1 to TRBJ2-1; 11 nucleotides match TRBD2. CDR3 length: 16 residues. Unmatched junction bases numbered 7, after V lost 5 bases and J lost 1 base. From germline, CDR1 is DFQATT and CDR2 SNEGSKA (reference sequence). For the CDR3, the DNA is TGCAGTGCTCCGGGACTAGCGGTTACATCCTACAATGAGCAGTTCTTC. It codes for CSAPGLAVTSYNEQFF.

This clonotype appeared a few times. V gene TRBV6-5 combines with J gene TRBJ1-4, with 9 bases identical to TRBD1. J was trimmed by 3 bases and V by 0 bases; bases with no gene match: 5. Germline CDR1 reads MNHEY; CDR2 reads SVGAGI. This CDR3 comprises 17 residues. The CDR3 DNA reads TGTGCCAGCAGTTACTCACAGGGGGCGATCTCTAATGAAAAACTGTTTTTT. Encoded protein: CASSYSQGAISNEKLFF.